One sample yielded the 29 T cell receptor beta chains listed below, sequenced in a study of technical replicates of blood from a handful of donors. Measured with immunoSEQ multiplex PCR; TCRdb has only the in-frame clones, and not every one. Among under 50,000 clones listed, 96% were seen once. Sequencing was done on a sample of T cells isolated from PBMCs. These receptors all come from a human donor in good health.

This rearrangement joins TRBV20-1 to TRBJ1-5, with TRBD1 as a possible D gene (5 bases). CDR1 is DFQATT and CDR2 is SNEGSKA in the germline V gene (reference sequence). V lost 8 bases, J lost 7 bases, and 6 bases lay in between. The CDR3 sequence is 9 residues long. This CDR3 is CSSGQPQHF. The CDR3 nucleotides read TGCAGTTCAGGGCAGCCCCAGCATTTT.

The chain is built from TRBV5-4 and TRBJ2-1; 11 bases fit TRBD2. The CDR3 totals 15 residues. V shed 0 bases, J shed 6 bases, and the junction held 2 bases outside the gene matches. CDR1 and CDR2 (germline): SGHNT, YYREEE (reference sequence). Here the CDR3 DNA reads TGTGCCAGCAGCTTGGGGGGGACTAGCGGCAATGAGCAGTTCTTC. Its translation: CASSLGGTSGNEQFF.

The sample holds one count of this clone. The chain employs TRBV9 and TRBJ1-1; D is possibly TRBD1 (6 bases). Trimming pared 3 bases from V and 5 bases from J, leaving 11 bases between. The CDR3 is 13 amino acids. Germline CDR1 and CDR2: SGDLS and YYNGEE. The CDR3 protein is CASSAGVATEAFF. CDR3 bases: TGTGCCAGCAGCGCAGGGGTGGCAACTGAAGCTTTCTTT.

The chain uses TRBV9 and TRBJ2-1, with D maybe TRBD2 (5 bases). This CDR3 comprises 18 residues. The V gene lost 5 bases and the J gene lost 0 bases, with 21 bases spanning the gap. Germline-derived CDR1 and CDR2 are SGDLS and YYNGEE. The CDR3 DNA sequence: TGTGCCAGCAGTGCTTTGGCGGGTGTTCCTAGCTCCTACAATGAGCAGTTCTTC. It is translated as CASSALAGVPSSYNEQFF.

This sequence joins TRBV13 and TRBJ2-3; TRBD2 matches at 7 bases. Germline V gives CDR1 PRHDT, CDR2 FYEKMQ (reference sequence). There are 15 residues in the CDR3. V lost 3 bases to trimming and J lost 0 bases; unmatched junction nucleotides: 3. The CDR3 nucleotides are TGTGCCAGCAGCTTTGCGGGAGAAAGCACAGATACGCAGTATTTT. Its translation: CASSFAGESTDTQYF.

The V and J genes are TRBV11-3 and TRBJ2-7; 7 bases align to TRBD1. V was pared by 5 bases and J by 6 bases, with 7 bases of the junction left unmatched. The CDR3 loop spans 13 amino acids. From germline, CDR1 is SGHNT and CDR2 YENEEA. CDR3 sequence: CASSPRDSSEQYF. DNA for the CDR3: TGTGCCAGCAGCCCACGGGACAGCTCCGAGCAGTACTTC.

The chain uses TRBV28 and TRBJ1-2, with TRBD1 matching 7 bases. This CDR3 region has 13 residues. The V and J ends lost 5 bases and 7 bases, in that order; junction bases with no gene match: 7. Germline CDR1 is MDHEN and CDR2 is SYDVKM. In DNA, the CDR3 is TGTGCCAGCAGTCTTTACAGGGGCCTTGGCTACACCTTC. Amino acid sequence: CASSLYRGLGYTF.

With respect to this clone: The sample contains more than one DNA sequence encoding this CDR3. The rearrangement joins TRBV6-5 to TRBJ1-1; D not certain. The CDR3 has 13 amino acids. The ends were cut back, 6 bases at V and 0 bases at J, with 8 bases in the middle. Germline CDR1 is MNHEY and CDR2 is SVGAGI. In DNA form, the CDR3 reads TGTGCCAGCAGAACGGTTATGAACACTGAAGCTTTCTTT. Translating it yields CASRTVMNTEAFF.

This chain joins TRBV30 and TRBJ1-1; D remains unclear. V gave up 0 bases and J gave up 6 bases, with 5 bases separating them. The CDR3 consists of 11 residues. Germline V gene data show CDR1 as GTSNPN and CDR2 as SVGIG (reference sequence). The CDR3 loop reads CAWSVAPEAFF. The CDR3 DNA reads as TGTGCCTGGAGTGTAGCCCCTGAAGCTTTCTTT.

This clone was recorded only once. CDR3 coding DNA: TGTGCCAGCAGCTCCAAACCCCGAGGACATAATAACTATGGCTACACCTTC. Translating gives CASSSKPRGHNNYGYTF. The chain is built from TRBV5-6 and TRBJ1-2; TRBD1 might be the D (5 bases). Germline CDR1 reads SGHDT; CDR2 reads YYEEEE. V lost 3 bases and J lost 1, with 19 bases in between. This CDR3 region has 17 residues.

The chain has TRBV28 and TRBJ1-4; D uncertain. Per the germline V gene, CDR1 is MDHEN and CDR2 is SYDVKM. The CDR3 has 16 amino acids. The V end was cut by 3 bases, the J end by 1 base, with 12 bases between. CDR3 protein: CASSFMGGGTNEKLFF. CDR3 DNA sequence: TGTGCCAGCAGTTTTATGGGAGGAGGAACTAATGAAAAACTGTTTTTT.

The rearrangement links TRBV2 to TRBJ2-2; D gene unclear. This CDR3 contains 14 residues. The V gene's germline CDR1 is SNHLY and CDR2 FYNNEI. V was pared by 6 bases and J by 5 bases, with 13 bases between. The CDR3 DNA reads TGTGCCAGCAGGACTCGTCCCGGTACCGGGGAGCTGTTTTTT. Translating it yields CASRTRPGTGELFF.

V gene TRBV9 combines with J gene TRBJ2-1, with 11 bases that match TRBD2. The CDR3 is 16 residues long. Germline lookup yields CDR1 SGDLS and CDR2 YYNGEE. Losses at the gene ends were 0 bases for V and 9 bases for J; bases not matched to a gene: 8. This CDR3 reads CASSVALTSGRTEQFF. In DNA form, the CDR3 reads TGTGCCAGCAGCGTAGCTTTAACTAGCGGGAGAACTGAGCAGTTCTTC.

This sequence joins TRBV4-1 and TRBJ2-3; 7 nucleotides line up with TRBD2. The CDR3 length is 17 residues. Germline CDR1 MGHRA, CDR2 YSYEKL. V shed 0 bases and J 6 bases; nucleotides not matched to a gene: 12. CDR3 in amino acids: CASSQDPPAGETDTQYF. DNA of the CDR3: TGCGCCAGCAGCCAAGACCCCCCGGCGGGAGAGACGGATACGCAGTATTTT.

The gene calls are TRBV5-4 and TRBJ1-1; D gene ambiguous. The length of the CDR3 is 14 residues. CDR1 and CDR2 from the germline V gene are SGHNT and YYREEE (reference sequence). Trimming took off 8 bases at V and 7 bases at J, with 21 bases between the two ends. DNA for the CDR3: TGTGCCAGTGACATATTGGGAGTTGGCGGTGAAGCTTTCTTT. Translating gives CASDILGVGGEAFF.

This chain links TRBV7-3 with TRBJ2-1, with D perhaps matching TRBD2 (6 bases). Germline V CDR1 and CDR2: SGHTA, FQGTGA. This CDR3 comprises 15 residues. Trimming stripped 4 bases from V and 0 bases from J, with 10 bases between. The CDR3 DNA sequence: TGTGCCAGCAGCTACGGAGGGAGCTCCTACAATGAGCAGTTCTTC. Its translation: CASSYGGSSYNEQFF.

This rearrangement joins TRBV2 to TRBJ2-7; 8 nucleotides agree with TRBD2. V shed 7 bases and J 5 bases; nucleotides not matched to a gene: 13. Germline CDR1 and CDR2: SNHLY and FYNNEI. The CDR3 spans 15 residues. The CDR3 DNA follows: TGTGCCAGCACACCCACGGGGGGGCGGCCTAACGAGCAGTACTTC. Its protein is CASTPTGGRPNEQYF.

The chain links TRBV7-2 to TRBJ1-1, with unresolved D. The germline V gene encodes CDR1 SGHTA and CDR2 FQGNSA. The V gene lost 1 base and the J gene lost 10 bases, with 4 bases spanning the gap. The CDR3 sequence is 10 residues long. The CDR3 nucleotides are TGTGCCAGCAGCTTAGAAGCAGCTTTCTTT. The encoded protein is CASSLEAAFF.

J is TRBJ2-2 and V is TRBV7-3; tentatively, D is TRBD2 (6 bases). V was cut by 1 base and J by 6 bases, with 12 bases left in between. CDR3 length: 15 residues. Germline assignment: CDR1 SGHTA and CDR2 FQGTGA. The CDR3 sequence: CASSLIGGTPGELFF. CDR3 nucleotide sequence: TGTGCCAGCAGCTTAATTGGCGGGACCCCCGGGGAGCTGTTTTTT.

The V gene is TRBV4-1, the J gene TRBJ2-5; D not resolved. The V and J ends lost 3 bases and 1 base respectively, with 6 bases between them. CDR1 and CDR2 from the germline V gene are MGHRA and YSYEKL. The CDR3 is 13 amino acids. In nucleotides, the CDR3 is TGCGCCAGCAGCCAGGCCGTCCAAGAGACCCAGTACTTC. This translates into CASSQAVQETQYF.

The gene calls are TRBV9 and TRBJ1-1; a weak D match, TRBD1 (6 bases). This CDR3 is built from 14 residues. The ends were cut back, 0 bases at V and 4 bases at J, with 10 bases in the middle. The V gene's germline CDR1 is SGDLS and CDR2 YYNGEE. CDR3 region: CASSVGTVGTEAFF. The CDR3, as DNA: TGTGCCAGCAGCGTAGGGACAGTGGGCACTGAAGCTTTCTTT.

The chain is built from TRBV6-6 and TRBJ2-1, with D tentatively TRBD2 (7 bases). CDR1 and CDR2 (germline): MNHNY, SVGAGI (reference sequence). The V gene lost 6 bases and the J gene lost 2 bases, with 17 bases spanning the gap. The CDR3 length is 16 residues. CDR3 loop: CASSPGASGTYNEQFF. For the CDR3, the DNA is TGTGCCAGCAGCCCGGGGGCTAGCGGAACCTACAATGAGCAGTTCTTC.

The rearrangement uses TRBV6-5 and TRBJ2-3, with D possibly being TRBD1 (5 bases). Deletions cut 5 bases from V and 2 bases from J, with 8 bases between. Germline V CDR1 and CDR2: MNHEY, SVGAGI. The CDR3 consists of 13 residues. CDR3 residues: CASSQTDTDTQYF. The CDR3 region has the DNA TGTGCCAGCAGTCAGACAGACACAGATACGCAGTATTTT.

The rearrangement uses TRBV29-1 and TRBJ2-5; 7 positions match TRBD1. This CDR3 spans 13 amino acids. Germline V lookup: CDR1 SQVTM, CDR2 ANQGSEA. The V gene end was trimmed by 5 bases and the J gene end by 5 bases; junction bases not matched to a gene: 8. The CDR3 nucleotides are TGCAGCGTTAAGATAGGGGGCTGGGAGACCCAGTACTTC. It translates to CSVKIGGWETQYF.

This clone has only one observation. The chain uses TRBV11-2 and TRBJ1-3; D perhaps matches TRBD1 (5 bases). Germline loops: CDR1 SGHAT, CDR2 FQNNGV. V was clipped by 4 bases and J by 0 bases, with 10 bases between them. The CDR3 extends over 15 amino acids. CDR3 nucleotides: TGTGCCAGCAGCTCAGGGATAAGCTCTGGAAACACCATATATTTT. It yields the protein CASSSGISSGNTIYF.

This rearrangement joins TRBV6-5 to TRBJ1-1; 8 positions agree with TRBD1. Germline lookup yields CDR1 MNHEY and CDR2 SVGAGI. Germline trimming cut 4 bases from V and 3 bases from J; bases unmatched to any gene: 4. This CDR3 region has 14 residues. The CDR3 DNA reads TGTGCCAGCAGTTTACCAGGGGGCCACACTGAAGCTTTCTTT. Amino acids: CASSLPGGHTEAFF.

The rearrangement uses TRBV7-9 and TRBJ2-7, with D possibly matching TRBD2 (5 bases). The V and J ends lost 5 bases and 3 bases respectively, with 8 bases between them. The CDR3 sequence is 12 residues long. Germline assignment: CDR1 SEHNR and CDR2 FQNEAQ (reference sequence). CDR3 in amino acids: CASSRGGYEQYF. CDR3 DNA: TGTGCCAGCAGCCGGGGTGGCTACGAGCAGTACTTC.

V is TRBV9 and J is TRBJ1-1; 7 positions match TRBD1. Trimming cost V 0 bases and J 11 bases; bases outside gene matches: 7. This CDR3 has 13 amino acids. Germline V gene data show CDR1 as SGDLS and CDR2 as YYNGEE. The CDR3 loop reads CASSVEAGGLAFF. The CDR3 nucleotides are TGTGCCAGCAGCGTAGAGGCAGGGGGGTTGGCTTTCTTT.

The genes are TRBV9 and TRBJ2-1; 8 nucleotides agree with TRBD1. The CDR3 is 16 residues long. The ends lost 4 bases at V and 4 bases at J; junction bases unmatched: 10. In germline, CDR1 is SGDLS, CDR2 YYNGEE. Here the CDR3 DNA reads TGTGCCAGCAGCATAGCGACAGGGGCTTCGTACAATGAGCAGTTCTTC. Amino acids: CASSIATGASYNEQFF. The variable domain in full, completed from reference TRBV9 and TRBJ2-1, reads DSGVTQTPKHLITATGQRVTLRCSPRSGDLSVYWYQQSLDQGLQFLIQYYNGEERAKGNILERFSAQQFPDLHSELNLSSLELGDSALYFCASSIATGASYNEQFFGPGTRLTVL.